Below, one TCR beta chain is given with its context. The data derive from a study of blood T cell repertoires in COVID-19. Whole-study context: In each case, the material was cDNA or gDNA derived from T cells, B-cell-depleted T cells, or PBMCs.

V trimming: 7 bases; J trimming: 1 base; junction bases outside the gene matches: 9. The germline gives CDR1 LNHDA, CDR2 SQIVND (reference sequence). CDR3 length equals 15 residues. TCRdb's table, derived via immunoSEQ multiplex PCR, lists solely in-frame clones and lacks some. The data contain some 71,000 clones, roughly 77% of them singletons. This sequence was found in a woman in her seventies with acute or convalescent COVID-19. The sequencing sample was made of peripheral blood. The rearrangement links TRBV19 to TRBJ2-7; 8 nucleotides agree with TRBD2. CDR3 bases: TGTGCCAGTACCCCTAGCGGGCCGCCTTCCTACGAGCAGTACTTC. This sequence encodes CASTPSGPPSYEQYF.